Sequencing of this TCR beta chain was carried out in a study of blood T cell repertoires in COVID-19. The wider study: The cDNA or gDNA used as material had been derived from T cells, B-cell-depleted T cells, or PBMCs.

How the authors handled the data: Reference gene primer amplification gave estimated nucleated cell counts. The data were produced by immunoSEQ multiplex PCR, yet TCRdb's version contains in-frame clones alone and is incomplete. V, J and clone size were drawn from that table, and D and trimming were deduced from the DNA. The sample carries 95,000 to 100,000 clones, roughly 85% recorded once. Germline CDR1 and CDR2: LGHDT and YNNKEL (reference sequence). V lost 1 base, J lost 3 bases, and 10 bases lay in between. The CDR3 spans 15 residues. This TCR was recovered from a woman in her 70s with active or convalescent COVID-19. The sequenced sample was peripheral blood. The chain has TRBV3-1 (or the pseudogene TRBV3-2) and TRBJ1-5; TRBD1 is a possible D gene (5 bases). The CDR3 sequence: CASSQGTGHNQPQHF. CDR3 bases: TGTGCCAGCAGCCAAGGAACAGGACACAATCAGCCCCAGCATTTT.